This T cell receptor (beta chain) was captured in a study of blood T cell repertoires in COVID-19 (dated by TCRdb to 2018 to 2021). The study in broad terms: Samples covering the acute and convalescent phases of COVID-19 were provided by collaborators in the United States, Italy and Spain. The material from the prospective study consisted of cDNA or gDNA derived from T cells, B-cell-depleted T cells, or PBMCs. Subjects who had been exposed to COVID-19, were actively infected with it, or had recovered from it provided the deeply sampled blood TCRbeta repertoires that made up the dataset. The repertoires were made available in a free public database intended to serve as a resource for research on the immune response to SARS-CoV-2. Samples came from the ongoing ImmuneRACE study (first 160 participants) plus 1,254 subjects from 6 global collaborators. The sample metadata nearly always contained a de-identified subject ID, COVID-19 status, age in years and sex. Where available, HLA class I and class II types were obtained from metadata supplied by the sample provider rather than from assay-based typing.

Concerning this clone: Its antigen is unknown. No base quality information exists; no much larger clone differs at one position.

From its cysteine to its phenylalanine, the CDR3 spans 15 amino acids. The only DNA kept is the CDR3, 45 bases in frame from the first base. After removal of 4 bases from V and 9 bases from J, the junction retains 14 bases not matched to a gene. Via the germline V gene, CDR1 is SGHRS and CDR2 YFSETQ. TCRbeta CDR3 regions were amplified from genomic DNA by means of the immunoSEQ Assay, a bias-controlled multiplex PCR. In the source study's methods: Within the assay, amplification of reference gene primers was used to estimate how many nucleated cells each sample contained. To quantify the absolute abundance of each unique TCRbeta CDR3 rearrangement, sequence reads were collapsed and filtered. Productive Simpson clonality was computed per sample as the square root of Simpson's diversity index over productive rearrangements. TCRdb obtained this table from immuneACCESS and retained in-frame rearrangements with V and J assigned. These tables miss some clones; where compared with another copy, unresolved V genes account for less than half of the shortfall, and the remainder is unexplained. V and J calls and clone size come straight from that table; D and trimming were deduced from the DNA. The sample has 200,000 to 250,000 clones on record, around nine tenths of them singletons. Jointly, the top ten make up 3% to 3.5% of the sample.

Whole blood was collected in K2EDTA tubes by collaborating institutions according to the institutions' own protocols. For TCRbeta analysis, collaborator samples were shipped as frozen whole blood, as isolated PBMCs, or as DNA extracted from either sample type. Broader findings and caveats from the paper: Clinical and demographic metadata were provided uncurated, with the amount varying by source and participant.

The sequence was obtained from a man between 60 and 75 years old with acute or convalescent COVID-19. This chain joins TRBV5-1 to TRBJ2-3; 7 bases in between match TRBD2. Material: peripheral blood. The CDR3 corresponds to CASSREERLAGTQYF. DNA sequence: TGCGCCAGCAGCCGGGAGGAACGCCTCGCGGGCACGCAGTATTTT.